A selection of T cell receptor beta chains follows, all from one sample in a study of spatial heterogeneity in lung cancer. TCRdb fed the 5' RACE reads into MiXCR, producing one record per CDR3 protein. This sample yields approximately 93,000 distinct CDR3 sequences, of which approximately 19% are seen a single time; around a fifth belongs to the top ten. This sample comprised PBMCs, obtained at follow-up. These receptors originate from a male donor with early-stage non-small cell lung cancer. CDR3s include the opening cysteine and the closing phenylalanine or tryptophan. The D gene is left open where the match is weak. Rows give clone size only sometimes, using once, few, many, or a class for an expanded clone.

TRBV20-1,TRBJ2-1,few,TRBD1,CSARRDSSYNEQFF,TGCAGTGCTAGACGGGACAGTTCCTACAATGAGCAGTTCTTC
TRBV20-1,TRBJ2-1,-,TRBD2,CSAGSGTSGYNEQFF,TGCAGTGCTGGCTCCGGGACTAGCGGCTACAATGAGCAGTTCTTC
TRBV14,TRBJ2-1,-,-,CASSQEVPSGGFF,TGTGCCAGCAGCCAAGAGGTCCCGAGTGGGGGGTTCTTC
TRBV2,TRBJ2-2,-,-,CASRHPEGTRTGELFF,TGTGCCAGCAGACACCCCGAAGGGACGCGCACCGGGGAGCTGTTTTTT
TRBV4-1,TRBJ2-1,-,TRBD2,CASSPKTSGIFNEQFF,TGCGCCAGCAGCCCAAAGACTAGCGGGATTTTCAATGAGCAGTTCTTC
TRBV14,TRBJ1-4,-,TRBD1,CASSPKPGQGAESEKLFF,TGTGCCAGCAGCCCCAAGCCGGGACAGGGGGCCGAGAGTGAAAAACTGTTTTTT
TRBV6-5,TRBJ1-5,few,TRBD1,CASSRVSGQTDQPQHF,TGTGCCAGCAGTAGAGTATCGGGACAGACCGATCAGCCCCAGCATTTT
TRBV20-1,TRBJ2-5,-,-,CSARGPLSETQYF,TGCAGTGCTAGGGGGCCTCTTTCGGAGACCCAGTACTTC
TRBV20-1,TRBJ1-6,few,-,CSAAKGGSPLHF,TGCAGTGCTGCGAAAGGGGGTTCACCCCTCCACTTT
TRBV29-1,TRBJ2-6,few,-,CSVGWGSGANVLTF,TGCAGCGTTGGTTGGGGCTCTGGGGCCAACGTCCTGACTTTC
TRBV10-1,TRBJ1-3,many,TRBD1,CASKRQGF,TGCGCCAGCAAACGACAGGGTTTT
TRBV11-2,TRBJ2-5,-,-,CASSLDSWGTQYF,TGTGCCAGCAGCTTAGACAGCTGGGGGACCCAGTACTTC
TRBV18,TRBJ2-7,many,TRBD1,CASSPLGTDSYEQYF,TGTGCCAGCTCACCGCTAGGGACAGACTCCTACGAGCAGTACTTC
TRBV12-3/TRBV12-4,TRBJ1-1,once,-,CASSLWHTEAFF,TGTGCCAGCAGTTTATGGCACACTGAAGCTTTCTTT
TRBV6-1,TRBJ1-2,-,-,CASSERGAGWTARLNYGYTF,TGTGCCAGCAGTGAACGAGGTGCGGGGTGGACGGCCCGACTAAACTATGGCTACACCTTC
TRBV7-2,TRBJ1-1,few,-,CASSLTLTEAFF,TGTGCCAGCAGCTTAACGTTGACTGAAGCTTTCTTT
TRBV12-5,TRBJ2-1,few,-,CASGSPGTTNEQFF,TGTGCTAGTGGTTCGCCAGGGACCACCAATGAGCAGTTCTTC
TRBV27,TRBJ1-5,-,-,CASSRTAYSNQPQHF,TGTGCCAGCAGTAGGACAGCGTATAGCAATCAGCCCCAGCATTTT
TRBV2,TRBJ2-5,-,-,CASSEVDTKYF,TGTGCCAGCAGTGAGGTGGACACCAAGTACTTC
TRBV29-1,TRBJ2-1,-,-,CSVVGWRSYNEQFF,TGCAGCGTTGTCGGTTGGAGATCCTACAATGAGCAGTTCTTC
TRBV7-6,TRBJ2-3,-,-,CASSLAPSDTQYF,TGTGCCAGCAGCTTAGCCCCTTCGGATACGCAGTATTTT
TRBV5-5,TRBJ2-2,-,-,CASSFPSGGGELFF,TGTGCCAGCAGCTTTCCGTCCGGCGGCGGGGAGCTGTTTTTT
TRBV9,TRBJ2-3,few,TRBD1,CASSASDRGSDTQYF,TGTGCCAGCAGCGCGAGCGACAGGGGTTCAGATACGCAGTATTTT
TRBV20-1,TRBJ2-2,few,-,CSASVAGTPGRTGELFF,TGCAGTGCTAGTGTCGCGGGGACTCCAGGGCGGACCGGGGAGCTGTTTTTT
TRBV7-9,TRBJ2-1,few,TRBD2,CASSFGLADNEQFF,TGTGCCAGCAGCTTTGGACTAGCTGACAATGAGCAGTTCTTC
TRBV24-1,TRBJ2-3,-,-,CATSERDSTDTQYF,TGTGCCACCAGCGAGCGAGATAGCACAGATACGCAGTATTTT
TRBV5-1,TRBJ2-3,few,-,CASSLDGGRGDTQYF,TGCGCCAGCAGCTTGGATGGGGGGCGCGGAGATACGCAGTATTTT
TRBV2,TRBJ1-1,few,-,CASSDGGGTLNTEAFF,TGTGCCAGCAGTGACGGCGGCGGCACCCTGAACACTGAAGCTTTCTTT
TRBV28,TRBJ2-1,few,TRBD1,CASSLGTGLGEQFF,TGTGCCAGCAGTTTAGGGACAGGGTTGGGAGAGCAGTTCTTC
TRBV7-9,TRBJ2-5,-,-,CASSPRGSETQYF,TGTGCCAGCAGCCCCCGGGGGTCGGAGACCCAGTACTTC
TRBV27,TRBJ2-7,-,-,CASSLGRDSSYEQYF,TGTGCCAGCAGTTTGGGAAGGGACTCCTCCTACGAGCAGTACTTC